The T cell receptor (beta chain) described here comes from a study of blood T cell repertoires in COVID-19. Study-level information: Samples of COVID-19 (acute and convalescent) were obtained from the United States, Italy and Spain.

This CDR3 comprises 14 residues. Germline trimming cut 5 bases from V and 4 bases from J; bases unmatched to any gene: 6. The V gene's germline CDR1 is MNHNS and CDR2 SASEGT. The protocol was immunoSEQ multiplex PCR, while the TCRdb copy is restricted to in-frame clones and leaves out a portion. Of roughly 70,000 clones in the sample, around nine tenths were seen once. This clonotype was obtained from a man over 45 with acute or convalescent COVID-19. The rearrangement joins TRBV6-1 to TRBJ1-1; 8 bases fit TRBD1. Specimen: peripheral blood. CDR3 sequence (DNA): TGTGCCAGCAGTTATCGGGACAGGCCCACTGAAGCTTTCTTT. This translates into CASSYRDRPTEAFF.